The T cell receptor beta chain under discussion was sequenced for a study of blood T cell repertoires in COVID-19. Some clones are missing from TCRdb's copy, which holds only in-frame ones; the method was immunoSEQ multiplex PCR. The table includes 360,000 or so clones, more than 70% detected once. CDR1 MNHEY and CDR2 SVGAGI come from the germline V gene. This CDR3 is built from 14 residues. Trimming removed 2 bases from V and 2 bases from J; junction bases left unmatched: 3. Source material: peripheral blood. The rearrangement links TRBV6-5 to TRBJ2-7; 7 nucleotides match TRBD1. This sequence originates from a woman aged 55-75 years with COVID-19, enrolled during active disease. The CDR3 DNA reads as TGTGCCAGCAGTTACAGGACAGGCACCTACGAGCAGTACTTC. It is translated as CASSYRTGTYEQYF.